This is a list of T cell receptor beta chains from one sample in a study of blood T cells in healthy people across ages. Via MiXCR, TCRdb re-called the 5' RACE reads, giving one row per CDR3 protein. The table has 550,000 to 600,000 distinct CDR3 sequences, roughly a quarter seen once. Sequenced: blood. Receptors originate from a woman in her seventies in good health. Both conserved end residues are part of each CDR3. A D gene is named only where the DNA matches it firmly. Clone size is given for some rows only: seen once, a few or many times, or a class if the clone is expanded.

cdr3_nt,cdr3_aa,clone_size,d_call,j_call,v_call
TGCGCCAGCAGCTTGGGGCCACAGGGTGAAGAGACCCAGTACTTC,CASSLGPQGEETQYF,few,NA,TRBJ2-5,TRBV5-1
TGTGCCAGCAGTTACCAGGGCTATAATTCACCCCTCCACTTT,CASSYQGYNSPLHF,few,NA,TRBJ1-6,TRBV6-2/TRBV6-3
TGCAGTGCTCAGAGAGGGACAGAATCCGAGCAGTACTTC,CSAQRGTESEQYF,NA,TRBD1,TRBJ2-7,TRBV20-1
TGTGCCATCCTAGGACAGCAAGAGACCCAGTACTTC,CAILGQQETQYF,NA,NA,TRBJ2-5,TRBV7-9
TGCAGTGCTAGAAATGAAAAAGCGGGGGCCAGCACAGATACGCAGTATTTT,CSARNEKAGASTDTQYF,NA,TRBD2,TRBJ2-3,TRBV20-1
TGTGCCAGCACCCGCCCCACGCTTAACACCGGGGAGCTGTTTTTT,CASTRPTLNTGELFF,few,NA,TRBJ2-2,TRBV6-2/TRBV6-3
TGCAGCGTTGACGATAGCGGGAGAGGTAGAGAGACCCAGTACTTC,CSVDDSGRGRETQYF,NA,TRBD2,TRBJ2-5,TRBV29-1
TGTGCCAGCAGCTTTGTGAGCGGGGGGAGATCCTACAATGAGCAGTTCTTC,CASSFVSGGRSYNEQFF,few,TRBD2,TRBJ2-1,TRBV11-2
TGCAGTGCTAGAGGCGGGACTAGCGGGGGGTATGAGCAGTTCTTC,CSARGGTSGGYEQFF,few,TRBD2,TRBJ2-1,TRBV20-1
TGTGCCAGCAGTGAAGGGCACGTGGGAATGGAGACCCAGTACTTC,CASSEGHVGMETQYF,many,NA,TRBJ2-5,TRBV25-1
TGCAGTTCCTACCGGGACAGCATTATTGGTGAGCAGTTCTTC,CSSYRDSIIGEQFF,NA,TRBD1,TRBJ2-1,TRBV20-1
TGTGCCAGCAGCGTCCCGACAGGGACGAACACTGAAGCTTTCTTT,CASSVPTGTNTEAFF,few,TRBD1,TRBJ1-1,TRBV9
TGTGCCGTATTGAACCGACGCTACGAGCAGTACTTC,CAVLNRRYEQYF,NA,NA,TRBJ2-7,TRBV6-2/TRBV6-3
TGTGCCAGCGGTTCGGGGGAAGTCTACGAGCAGTACTTC,CASGSGEVYEQYF,few,NA,TRBJ2-7,TRBV12-3/TRBV12-4
TGCAGTGCTAGACCCTTAGCGGGGCAAGAGGCCCAGTACTTC,CSARPLAGQEAQYF,NA,TRBD2,TRBJ2-5,TRBV20-1
TGTGCCATCATGGGGCAATCCTACGAGCAGTACTTC,CAIMGQSYEQYF,NA,NA,TRBJ2-7,TRBV10-3
TGCAGTGCCGGCAACCGACTAAGCTCCTACGAGCAGTACTTC,CSAGNRLSSYEQYF,NA,NA,TRBJ2-7,TRBV20-1
TGTGCCAGCAGCTTCGGGACTAGCGGTTTTAGGCACTTC,CASSFGTSGFRHF,NA,TRBD2,TRBJ2-5,TRBV7-9
TGCAGCGTTGTACGACAGGGGGCCTACAATGAGCAGTTCTTC,CSVVRQGAYNEQFF,many,TRBD1,TRBJ2-1,TRBV29-1
TGCGCCAGCAGCTTGCGGGCAGGGGGCGGGAATGAGCAGTTCTTC,CASSLRAGGGNEQFF,NA,TRBD1,TRBJ2-1,TRBV5-1
TGTGCCAGCAGCCTCCTGGGGGGGTCGTCTGAAGCTTTCTTT,CASSLLGGSSEAFF,NA,NA,TRBJ1-1,TRBV7-9
TGTGCCAGCAGTTTAGTCACAAGAGGGGCCGGGGAGCTGTTTTTT,CASSLVTRGAGELFF,few,NA,TRBJ2-2,TRBV12-3/TRBV12-4
TGCAGTGCTAGGCCGACAGGGATGAACACTGAAGCTTTCTTT,CSARPTGMNTEAFF,few,TRBD1,TRBJ1-1,TRBV20-1
TGTGCCACCAGTGGGGGACAGGGACAGAACTATGGCTACACCTTC,CATSGGQGQNYGYTF,many,TRBD1,TRBJ1-2,TRBV24-1
TGCGCCAGCACTACTATCCCCTCCTACGAGCAGTACTTC,CASTTIPSYEQYF,few,NA,TRBJ2-7,TRBV5-1
TGTGCCAGCAGCTCCCTAGTGTCAGGGACCACTGAAGCTTTCTTT,CASSSLVSGTTEAFF,NA,NA,TRBJ1-1,TRBV7-9
TGCGCCAGCAGCGGGGGGACAGGCTTCTCCTACGAGCAGTACTTC,CASSGGTGFSYEQYF,NA,TRBD1,TRBJ2-7,TRBV5-1
TGCGCCAGCAGCCAAGATATGGGACAGGGCTATAATGAAAAACTGTTTTTT,CASSQDMGQGYNEKLFF,few,TRBD1,TRBJ1-4,TRBV4-3
TGCAGTGCGTGGACGGTGACTGGAAACACCATATATTTT,CSAWTVTGNTIYF,NA,NA,TRBJ1-3,TRBV20-1
TGTGCCAGCACCTTATCCGGAGGCGGGGCAGGCTACACCTTC,CASTLSGGGAGYTF,NA,NA,TRBJ1-2,TRBV7-2
TGTGCCATCACGTCAGAGCCCACATCTAACTATGGCTACACCTTC,CAITSEPTSNYGYTF,NA,NA,TRBJ1-2,TRBV10-3
TGTGCCAGCAGTTACCGATCGGGCCCGAACAATGAGCAGTTCTTC,CASSYRSGPNNEQFF,NA,NA,TRBJ2-1,TRBV6-2/TRBV6-3
TGTGCCAGCAGCCCCGGGGGGCCCCAAGAGACCCAGTACTTC,CASSPGGPQETQYF,many,NA,TRBJ2-5,TRBV7-3
TGCAGTGCTGAAGCGGGGGGACCAAACACCCGCAGGGAGACCCAGTACTTC,CSAEAGGPNTRRETQYF,NA,TRBD2,TRBJ2-5,TRBV20-1
TGCAGTGCTACGTCGTTGGGGACTAATGAAAAACTGTTTTTT,CSATSLGTNEKLFF,NA,NA,TRBJ1-4,TRBV20-1
TGCGCCAGCAGCCAAGCCAGGGGGCAGGGGCAGCCCCAGCATTTT,CASSQARGQGQPQHF,NA,TRBD1,TRBJ1-5,TRBV4-3
TGTGCCAGCAGCCCAAGGGCAGGGGGCACTCAGCCCCAGCATTTT,CASSPRAGGTQPQHF,NA,TRBD1,TRBJ1-5,TRBV7-9
TGTGCCAGCAGCCAAGACAACTCGGGAGCGCCGCAAGCTTTCTTT,CASSQDNSGAPQAFF,NA,NA,TRBJ1-1,TRBV3-1